The 27 T cell receptor beta chains presented below share a single source sample, sequenced in a study of T cell responses to AZD1222 COVID-19 vaccine. Produced via immunoSEQ multiplex PCR; TCRdb's table is partial and in-frame only. The table records 85,000 to 130,000 clones, just under 90% of them present only once. This material consisted of peripheral blood, taken on day 0 of AZD1222 vaccination. Receptors originate from an adult in good health.

This clone has just one count. V and J are TRBV28 and TRBJ1-2; the D is unclear. Germline V gene data show CDR1 as MDHEN and CDR2 as SYDVKM. V lost 4 bases to trimming and J lost 8 bases, with 14 bases between them. The CDR3 extends over 13 amino acids. The CDR3 spells CASSSRGSGGYTF. The CDR3 DNA sequence: TGTGCCAGCAGTTCACGGGGATCGGGAGGCTACACCTTC.

This clone was found once. This chain uses TRBV27 with TRBJ1-2, with D possibly matching TRBD1 (5 bases). Germline V gene data show CDR1 as MNHEY and CDR2 as SMNVEV (reference sequence). Deletions cut 3 bases from V and 2 bases from J, with 22 bases between. The CDR3 totals 18 residues. The CDR3 DNA reads as TGTGCCAGCAGTTTTACGCCTCGGGACTCCAAACCCAACTATGGCTACACCTTC. Protein sequence: CASSFTPRDSKPNYGYTF.

The chain is built from TRBV5-8 and TRBJ2-2; D remains ambiguous. Looked up from germline, CDR1 is SGHTS and CDR2 is YDEGEE. Deletions cut 1 base from V and 5 bases from J, with 12 bases between. The CDR3 is 15 amino acids. This CDR3 reads CASSLMKGGTGELFF. CDR3 bases: TGTGCCAGCAGCTTGATGAAGGGCGGTACCGGGGAGCTGTTTTTT.

Comments on this clone: At one of its ends the junction is not consistent with the germline gene, which may arise from a read error. The rearrangement joins TRBV7-7 to TRBJ1-2; D call uncertain. Germline CDR1 is SSHAT and CDR2 is FNYEAQ (reference sequence). This CDR3 spans 15 amino acids. The CDR3 protein is CASSLPARENYGYTF. The CDR3 coding sequence is TGTGCTAGCAGCTTACCAGCCCGCGAAAACTATGGCTACACCTTC.

The J gene is TRBJ2-7, the V gene TRBV7-9; no reliable D call. V lost 7 bases and J 0 bases, leaving 10 bases between the germline ends. Germline CDR1 SEHNR, CDR2 FQNEAQ (reference sequence). CDR3 size: 13 residues. The CDR3 reads CASNPPASYEQYF. CDR3 bases: TGTGCCAGCAACCCCCCGGCCTCCTACGAGCAGTACTTC.

The V gene is TRBV14, the J gene TRBJ1-4, with D unclear. V lost 3 bases and J 3 bases, leaving 8 bases between the germline ends. CDR1 and CDR2 (germline): SGHDN, FVKESK. The CDR3 contains 14 residues. Written as DNA, the CDR3 is TGTGCCAGCAGCCACCCCTCGGCTAATGAAAAACTGTTTTTT. Translated: CASSHPSANEKLFF.

The V gene is TRBV7-2, the J gene TRBJ2-5, with D perhaps TRBD1 or TRBD2 (5 bases each). Germline-derived CDR1 and CDR2 are SGHTA and FQGNSA. The CDR3 totals 14 residues. The germline V and J ends were trimmed by 2 bases and 1 base, with 8 bases remaining between them. CDR3 sequence: CASSLRGSQETQYF. CDR3 coding DNA: TGTGCCAGCAGCTTACGGGGCTCCCAAGAGACCCAGTACTTC.

The J gene is TRBJ1-3, the V gene TRBV9; D call uncertain. The CDR3 extends over 14 amino acids. Germline-derived CDR1 and CDR2 are SGDLS and YYNGEE. The ends were cut back, 3 bases at V and 2 bases at J, with 9 bases in the middle. The CDR3 sequence: CASSAPGTGNTIYF. CDR3 sequence (DNA): TGTGCCAGCAGCGCCCCGGGTACTGGAAACACCATATATTTT.

The rearrangement links TRBV5-4 to TRBJ2-1, with 9 positions matching TRBD2. The CDR3 contains 15 residues. CDR1 is SGHNT and CDR2 is YYREEE in the germline V gene (reference sequence). After removal of 4 bases from V and 2 bases from J, the junction contained 4 bases not matched to a gene. The CDR3 coding sequence is TGTGCCAGCAGCGAAATAGCGGGGGCCTACAATGAGCAGTTCTTC. This sequence encodes CASSEIAGAYNEQFF.

This clone was found a few times. The V and J genes are TRBV7-2 and TRBJ2-5; 9 bases are a match to TRBD1. V was pared by 5 bases and J by 3 bases, with 4 bases of the junction left unmatched. CDR3 length equals 14 residues. In germline, CDR1 is SGHTA, CDR2 FQGNSA. DNA of the CDR3: TGTGCCAGCAGCCCAGGGACAGGGAAAGAGACCCAGTACTTC. This translates into CASSPGTGKETQYF.

The chain joins TRBV4-2 to TRBJ2-1; D is possibly TRBD1 or TRBD2 (5 bases each). The CDR3 consists of 15 residues. The ends were cut back, 4 bases at V and 2 bases at J, with 12 bases in the middle. CDR1 LGHNA and CDR2 YNFKEQ come from the germline V gene. The CDR3 reads CASSPGGGAYNEQFF. Written as DNA, the CDR3 is TGTGCCAGCAGCCCTGGGGGTGGAGCCTACAATGAGCAGTTCTTC.

This chain links TRBV10-3 with TRBJ2-3; unclear D gene. The V gene's germline CDR1 is ENHRY and CDR2 SYGVKD. V lost 2 bases to trimming and J lost 2 bases, with 2 bases between them. The CDR3 sequence is 12 residues long. The CDR3 reads CAISETTDTQYF. CDR3 sequence (DNA): TGTGCCATCAGTGAGACCACAGATACGCAGTATTTT.

The genes are TRBV19 and TRBJ1-4; tentative D call: TRBD1 (5 bases). V dropped 5 bases and J dropped 6 bases, with 13 bases sitting between them. CDR1 is LNHDA and CDR2 is SQIVND in the germline V gene (reference sequence). This CDR3 comprises 14 residues. The CDR3 sequence is CASSLDSTHEKLFF. DNA of the CDR3: TGTGCCAGTAGTCTTGACAGCACCCATGAAAAACTGTTTTTT.

V and J are TRBV27 and TRBJ1-1, with D possibly being TRBD1 (5 bases). V was trimmed by 5 bases and J by 3 bases, leaving 19 bases between them. The CDR3 spans 16 residues. Germline V gene sequence: CDR1 MNHEY, CDR2 SMNVEV (reference sequence). CDR3 nucleotide sequence: TGTGCCAGCAGTCCAGATCGGACAAAATTACACACTGAAGCTTTCTTT. It yields the protein CASSPDRTKLHTEAFF.

The chain employs TRBV5-1 and TRBJ1-1, with a possible D match to TRBD1 (6 bases). Germline CDR1 is SGHRS and CDR2 is YFSETQ. This CDR3 comprises 16 residues. Trimming shortened V by 1 base and J by 2 bases, and 15 bases separated the two germline ends. CDR3 nucleotides: TGCGCCAGCAGCTTGACCCCAAGACAGGCCAACACTGAAGCTTTCTTT. As protein: CASSLTPRQANTEAFF.

The rearrangement links TRBV4-2 to TRBJ2-2; D may be TRBD1 (5 bases). Trimming pared 0 bases from V and 3 bases from J, leaving 5 bases between. Germline-derived CDR1 and CDR2 are LGHNA and YNFKEQ. The CDR3 consists of 14 residues. CDR3 residues: CASSQEQDTGELFF. The CDR3 nucleotides read TGTGCCAGCAGCCAAGAACAGGACACCGGGGAGCTGTTTTTT.

This clone was counted only a few times. V gene TRBV3-1 (or the pseudogene TRBV3-2) combines with J gene TRBJ2-7, with D unclear. This CDR3 spans 15 amino acids. V dropped 3 bases and J dropped 0 bases, with 12 bases sitting between them. From germline, CDR1 is LGHDT and CDR2 YNNKEL (reference sequence). The CDR3 sequence: CASSQSRVSSYEQYF. DNA for the CDR3: TGTGCCAGCAGCCAGTCCCGGGTGAGCTCCTACGAGCAGTACTTC.

The V call is TRBV6-5, the J call TRBJ2-2, with D perhaps assigned TRBD1 or TRBD2 (5 bases each). Trimming cost V 9 bases and J 6 bases, with 17 bases left between them. The CDR3 extends over 14 amino acids. Per germline, CDR1 MNHEY and CDR2 SVGAGI. The CDR3 region is CARTSGPRPGELFF. The CDR3 region has the DNA TGTGCCAGGACATCGGGACCCAGACCCGGGGAGCTGTTTTTT.

The rearrangement links TRBV7-2 to TRBJ2-5; TRBD1 might be the D (5 bases). V was pared by 1 base and J by 3 bases, with 9 bases between. Per germline, CDR1 SGHTA and CDR2 FQGNSA. This CDR3 region has 14 residues. Here the CDR3 DNA reads TGTGCCAGCAGCTTAGGTGGCAGGGAAGAGACCCAGTACTTC. Protein sequence: CASSLGGREETQYF.

The chain recombines TRBV19 with TRBJ1-5; 7 bases match TRBD1. V lost 6 bases and J lost 8; bases outside the gene matches: 10. Germline lookup yields CDR1 LNHDA and CDR2 SQIVND (reference sequence). The CDR3 is 14 amino acids. CDR3 DNA: TGTGCCAGTAGCGACTCCGGGACAGTTAAGCCCCAGCATTTT. Its translation is CASSDSGTVKPQHF.

This clone appeared once. The V and J genes are TRBV6-5 and TRBJ2-7; TRBD1 agrees at 10 bases. Germline trimming cut 6 bases from V and 2 bases from J; bases unmatched to any gene: 4. The CDR3 length is 14 residues. Germline V gives CDR1 MNHEY, CDR2 SVGAGI. The CDR3 is CASRADRGTYEQYF. The CDR3 coding sequence is TGTGCCAGCAGGGCGGACAGGGGGACCTACGAGCAGTACTTC.

The chain combines TRBV3-1 (or the pseudogene TRBV3-2) with TRBJ1-1; D ambiguous. This CDR3 contains 18 residues. CDR1 and CDR2 (germline): LGHDT, YNNKEL (reference sequence). V lost 0 bases and J lost 0, with 17 bases in between. The DNA for the CDR3 is TGTGCCAGCAGCCAAGATCCGTGGGCGTTACCAATGAACACTGAAGCTTTCTTT. Its protein product is CASSQDPWALPMNTEAFF.

The gene calls are TRBV18 and TRBJ2-7; 9 bases match TRBD2. Trimming cost V 3 bases and J 4 bases; bases outside gene matches: 10. In germline, CDR1 is KGHSH, CDR2 LQKENI. The CDR3 runs to 16 residues. The CDR3 DNA is TGTGCCAGCTCACCTCCTACCGGGACTAGCTCATACGAGCAGTACTTC. This translates into CASSPPTGTSSYEQYF.

Details on this clone: Additional DNA sequences in this sample encode the identical CDR3. V is TRBV3-1 (or the pseudogene TRBV3-2) and J is TRBJ1-5, with D tentatively TRBD1 (5 bases). This CDR3 contains 14 residues. Per germline, CDR1 LGHDT and CDR2 YNNKEL (reference sequence). V was trimmed by 3 bases and J by 1 base, leaving 7 bases between them. CDR3 nucleotides: TGTGCCAGCAGCCAGAGACAGAGCAATCAGCCCCAGCATTTT. Protein: CASSQRQSNQPQHF.

The J gene is TRBJ1-4, the V gene TRBV7-2; the match to TRBD1 covers 7 bases. The length of the CDR3 is 15 residues. CDR1 and CDR2 (germline): SGHTA, FQGNSA. V shed 4 bases and J 7 bases; nucleotides not matched to a gene: 9. CDR3 nucleotide sequence: TGTGCCAGCAGCTGGGTAGGGGGCGCGGCTGAAAAACTGTTTTTT. Translation: CASSWVGGAAEKLFF.

This chain joins TRBV4-2 and TRBJ1-1; 8 bases map to TRBD1. Trimming took 0 bases from V and 1 from J; bases not matched to a gene: 7. The CDR3 runs to 17 residues. Germline-derived CDR1 and CDR2 are LGHNA and YNFKEQ. CDR3 region: CASSQDYRTGSNTEAFF. The CDR3, as DNA: TGTGCCAGCAGCCAAGATTATCGGACAGGGTCGAACACTGAAGCTTTCTTT.

This clone was seen only a few times. CDR3 loop: CASSIDDVGYTF. DNA for the CDR3: TGTGCCAGTAGTATAGATGATGTCGGCTACACCTTC. The chain is built from TRBV19 and TRBJ1-2; D is undetermined. Germline loops: CDR1 LNHDA, CDR2 SQIVND (reference sequence). The CDR3 runs to 12 residues. Trimming took off 0 bases at V and 8 bases at J, with 7 bases between the two ends. Drawing the rest from reference TRBV19 and TRBJ1-2, the complete variable domain is DGGITQSPKYLFRKEGQNVTLSCEQNLNHDAMYWYRQDPGQGLRLIYYSQIVNDFQKGDIAEGYSVSREKKESFPLTVTSAQKNPTAFYLCASSIDDVGYTFGSGTRLTVV.